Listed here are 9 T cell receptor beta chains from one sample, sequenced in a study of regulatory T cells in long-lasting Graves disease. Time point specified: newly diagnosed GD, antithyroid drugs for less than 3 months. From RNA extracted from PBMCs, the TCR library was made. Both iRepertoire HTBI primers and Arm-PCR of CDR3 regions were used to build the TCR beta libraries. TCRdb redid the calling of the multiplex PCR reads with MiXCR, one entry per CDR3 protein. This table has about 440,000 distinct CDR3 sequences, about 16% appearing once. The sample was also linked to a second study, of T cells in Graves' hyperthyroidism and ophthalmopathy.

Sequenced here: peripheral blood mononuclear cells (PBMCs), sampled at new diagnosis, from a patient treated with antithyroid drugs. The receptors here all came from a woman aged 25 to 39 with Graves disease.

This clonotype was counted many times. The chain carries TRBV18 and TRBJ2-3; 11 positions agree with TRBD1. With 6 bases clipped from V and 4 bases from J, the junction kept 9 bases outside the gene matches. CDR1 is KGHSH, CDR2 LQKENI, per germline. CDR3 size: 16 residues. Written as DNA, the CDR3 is TGTGCCAGCTCGCCAGGACAGGGGGCGAGGGCAGATACGCAGTATTTT. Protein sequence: CASSPGQGARADTQYF. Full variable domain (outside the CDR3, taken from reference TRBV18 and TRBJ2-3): NAGVMQNPRHLVRRRGQEARLRCSPMKGHSHVYWYRQLPEEGLKFMVYLQKENIIDESGMPKERFSAEFPKEGPSILRIQQVVRGDSAAYFCASSPGQGARADTQYFGPGTRLTVL.

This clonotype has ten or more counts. The CDR3 DNA follows: TGCAGTGCTAGAGCGGGAGGGCCCATCACAGATACGCAGTATTTT. Protein: CSARAGGPITDTQYF. This chain joins TRBV20-1 and TRBJ2-3, with 8 positions matching TRBD2. Trimming took 1 base from V and 2 from J; bases not matched to a gene: 5. Germline CDR1 DFQATT, CDR2 SNEGSKA (reference sequence). The CDR3 extends over 15 amino acids.

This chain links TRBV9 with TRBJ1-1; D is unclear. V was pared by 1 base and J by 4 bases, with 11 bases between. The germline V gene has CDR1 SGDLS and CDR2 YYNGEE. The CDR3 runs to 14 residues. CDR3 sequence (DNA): TGTGCCAGCAGCGTAACGGGTTCAGGCACTGAAGCTTTCTTT. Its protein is CASSVTGSGTEAFF.

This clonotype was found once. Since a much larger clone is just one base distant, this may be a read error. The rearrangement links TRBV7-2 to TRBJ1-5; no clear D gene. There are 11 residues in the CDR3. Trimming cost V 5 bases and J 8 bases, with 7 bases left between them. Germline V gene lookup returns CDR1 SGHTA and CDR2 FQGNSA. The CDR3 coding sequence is TGTGCCAGCAGCACCGCCGAGCCCCAGCATTTT. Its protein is CASSTAEPQHF.

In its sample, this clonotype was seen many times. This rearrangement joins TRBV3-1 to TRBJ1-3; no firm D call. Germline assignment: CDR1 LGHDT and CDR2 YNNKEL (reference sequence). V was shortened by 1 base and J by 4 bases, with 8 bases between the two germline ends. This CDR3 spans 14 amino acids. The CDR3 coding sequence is TGTGCCAGCAGCCAAGGTGGCAACGGAAACACCATATATTTT. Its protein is CASSQGGNGNTIYF.

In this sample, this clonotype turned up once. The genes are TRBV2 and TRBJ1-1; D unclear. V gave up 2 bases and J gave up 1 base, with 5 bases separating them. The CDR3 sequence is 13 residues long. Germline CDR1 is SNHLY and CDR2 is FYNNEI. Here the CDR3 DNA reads TGTGCCAGCAGTGAAACATCGAACACTGAAGCTTTCTTT. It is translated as CASSETSNTEAFF.

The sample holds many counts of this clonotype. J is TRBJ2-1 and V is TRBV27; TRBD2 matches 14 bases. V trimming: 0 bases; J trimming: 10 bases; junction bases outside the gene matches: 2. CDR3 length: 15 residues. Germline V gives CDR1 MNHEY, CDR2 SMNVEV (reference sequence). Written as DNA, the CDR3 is TGTGCCAGCAGTTTATCTAGGACTAGCGGGGGGGAGCAGTTCTTC. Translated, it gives CASSLSRTSGGEQFF.

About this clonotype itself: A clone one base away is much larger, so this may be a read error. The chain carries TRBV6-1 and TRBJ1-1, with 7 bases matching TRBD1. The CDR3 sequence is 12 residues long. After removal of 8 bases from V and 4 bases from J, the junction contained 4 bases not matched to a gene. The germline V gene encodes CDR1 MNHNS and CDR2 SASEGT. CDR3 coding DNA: TGTGCCAGCGGCAACAGGGGCACTGAAGCTTTCTTT. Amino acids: CASGNRGTEAFF.

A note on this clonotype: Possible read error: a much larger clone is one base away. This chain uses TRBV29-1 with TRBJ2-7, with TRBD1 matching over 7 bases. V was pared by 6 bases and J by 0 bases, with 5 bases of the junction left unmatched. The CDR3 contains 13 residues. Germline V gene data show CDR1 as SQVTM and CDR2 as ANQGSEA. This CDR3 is CSVPAGGSYEQYF. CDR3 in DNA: TGCAGCGTGCCCGCAGGGGGCTCCTACGAGCAGTACTTC.